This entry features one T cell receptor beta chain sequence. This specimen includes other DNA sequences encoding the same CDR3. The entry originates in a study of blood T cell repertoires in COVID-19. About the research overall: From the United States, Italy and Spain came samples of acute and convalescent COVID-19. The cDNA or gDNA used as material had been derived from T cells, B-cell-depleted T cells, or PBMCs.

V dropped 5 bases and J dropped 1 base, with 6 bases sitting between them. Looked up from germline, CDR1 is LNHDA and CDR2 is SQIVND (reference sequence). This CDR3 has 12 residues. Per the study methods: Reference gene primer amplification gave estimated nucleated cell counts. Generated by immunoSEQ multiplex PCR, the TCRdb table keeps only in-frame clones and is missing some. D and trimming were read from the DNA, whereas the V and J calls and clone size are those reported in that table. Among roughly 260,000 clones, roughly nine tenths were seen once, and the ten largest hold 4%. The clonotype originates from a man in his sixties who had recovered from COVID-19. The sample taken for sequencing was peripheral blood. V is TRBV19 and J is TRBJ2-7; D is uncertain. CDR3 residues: CASSSGSYEQYF. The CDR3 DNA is TGTGCCAGTAGTTCAGGATCCTACGAGCAGTACTTC.